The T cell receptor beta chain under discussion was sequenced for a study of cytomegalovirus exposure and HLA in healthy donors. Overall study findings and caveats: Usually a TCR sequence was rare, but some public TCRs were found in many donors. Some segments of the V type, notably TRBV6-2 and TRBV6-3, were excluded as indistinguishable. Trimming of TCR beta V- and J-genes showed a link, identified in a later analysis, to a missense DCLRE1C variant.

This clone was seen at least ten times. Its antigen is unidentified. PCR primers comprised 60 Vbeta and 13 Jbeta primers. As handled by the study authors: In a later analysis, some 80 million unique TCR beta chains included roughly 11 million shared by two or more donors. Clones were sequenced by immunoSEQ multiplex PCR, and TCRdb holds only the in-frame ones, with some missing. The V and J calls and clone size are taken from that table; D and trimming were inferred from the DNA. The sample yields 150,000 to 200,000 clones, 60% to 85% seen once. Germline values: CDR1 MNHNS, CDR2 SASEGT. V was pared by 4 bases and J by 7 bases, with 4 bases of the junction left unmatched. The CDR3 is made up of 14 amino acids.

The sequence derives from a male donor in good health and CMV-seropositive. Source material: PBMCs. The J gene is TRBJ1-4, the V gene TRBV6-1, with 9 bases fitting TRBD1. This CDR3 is CASSGGTGFEKLFF. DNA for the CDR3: TGTGCCAGCAGTGGGGGGACAGGGTTTGAAAAACTGTTTTTT.